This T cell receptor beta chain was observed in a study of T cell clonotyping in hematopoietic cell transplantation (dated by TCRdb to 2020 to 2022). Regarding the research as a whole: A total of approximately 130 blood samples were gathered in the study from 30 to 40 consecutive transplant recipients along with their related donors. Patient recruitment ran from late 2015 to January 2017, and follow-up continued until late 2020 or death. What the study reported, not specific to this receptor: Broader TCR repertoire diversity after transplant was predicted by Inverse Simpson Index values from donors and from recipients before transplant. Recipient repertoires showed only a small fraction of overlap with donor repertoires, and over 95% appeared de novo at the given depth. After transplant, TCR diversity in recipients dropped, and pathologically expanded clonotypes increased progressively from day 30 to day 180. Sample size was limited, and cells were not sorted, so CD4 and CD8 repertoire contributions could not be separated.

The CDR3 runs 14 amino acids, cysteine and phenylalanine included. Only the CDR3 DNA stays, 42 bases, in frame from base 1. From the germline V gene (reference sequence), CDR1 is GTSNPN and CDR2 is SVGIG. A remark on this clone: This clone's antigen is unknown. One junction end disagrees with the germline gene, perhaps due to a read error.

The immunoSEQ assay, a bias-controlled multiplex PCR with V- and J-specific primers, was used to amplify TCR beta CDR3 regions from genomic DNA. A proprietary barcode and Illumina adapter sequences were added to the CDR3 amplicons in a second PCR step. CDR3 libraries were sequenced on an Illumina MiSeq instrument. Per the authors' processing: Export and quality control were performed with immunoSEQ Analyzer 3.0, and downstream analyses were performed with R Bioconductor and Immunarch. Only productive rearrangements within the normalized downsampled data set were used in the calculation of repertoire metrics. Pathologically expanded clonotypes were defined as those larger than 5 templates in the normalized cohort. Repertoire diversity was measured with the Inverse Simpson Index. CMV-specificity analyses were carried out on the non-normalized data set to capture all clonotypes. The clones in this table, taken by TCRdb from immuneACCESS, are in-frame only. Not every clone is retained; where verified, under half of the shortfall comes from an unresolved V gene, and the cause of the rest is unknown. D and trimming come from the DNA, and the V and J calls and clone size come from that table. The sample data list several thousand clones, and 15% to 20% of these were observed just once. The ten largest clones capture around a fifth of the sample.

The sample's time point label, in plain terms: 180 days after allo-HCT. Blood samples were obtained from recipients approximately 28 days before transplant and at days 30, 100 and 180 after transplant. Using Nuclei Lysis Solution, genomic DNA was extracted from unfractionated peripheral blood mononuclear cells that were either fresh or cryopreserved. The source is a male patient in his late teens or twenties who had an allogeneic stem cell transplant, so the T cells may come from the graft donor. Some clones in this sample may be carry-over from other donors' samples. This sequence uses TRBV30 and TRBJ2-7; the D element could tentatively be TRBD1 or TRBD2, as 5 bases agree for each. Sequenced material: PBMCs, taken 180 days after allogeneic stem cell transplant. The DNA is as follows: TGTGCCTGGAGTGCGGGGCTCGGAGACTACGAGCAGTACTTT. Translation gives CAWSAGLGDYEQYF.